What follows is one T cell receptor beta chain and its context. The assay was immunoSEQ multiplex PCR, and TCRdb's table has in-frame clones only and misses some. Counted here are about 170,000 clones, about 80% occurring once; the ten biggest clones make up around 9.9%. This sample was included in a study of blood T cell repertoires in COVID-19. What was sequenced was peripheral blood. The receptor was derived from a man between 65 and 85 years old with active or convalescent COVID-19.

Here the CDR3 DNA reads TGTGCCAGCAGTACCGGGACAAATTCTGGAAACACCATATATTTT. It encodes CASSTGTNSGNTIYF. This chain joins TRBV27 and TRBJ1-3, with D possibly TRBD1 on 6 matching bases. There are 15 residues in the CDR3. Per the germline V gene, CDR1 is MNHEY and CDR2 is SMNVEV (reference sequence). V lost 5 bases and J lost 1, with 12 bases in between.